The T cell receptor (beta chain) under discussion was sequenced for a study of a mutant IDH1 vaccine in newly diagnosed glioma. Looking at the study overall: Eight vaccinations reached patients in weeks 1, 3, 5, 7, 11, 15, 19 and 23. Once 4-6 weeks had passed after radiotherapy alone, vaccination started, or it started with temozolomide cycles. Before enrollment, the patients had been treated with radiotherapy alone, temozolomide alone, or both together. Most of them had received both.

The time point is: week 11, during vaccination. Mutant IDH1 20-mer peptide, at 300 ug, made up each vaccine dose, with topical imiquimod. Tumors from donors were new WHO grade 3 or 4 IDH1-mutant astrocytomas with ATRX loss. Sequencing was performed with immunoSEQ multiplex PCR; in TCRdb, only in-frame clones are kept and a portion is missing. The sample includes tens of thousands of clones, around 70% of them seen just once. With 4 bases removed from V and 5 bases from J, the gap between germline ends came to 5 bases. Germline V gene lookup returns CDR1 LNHDA and CDR2 SQIVND (reference sequence). This CDR3 has 12 amino acids. Worth noting for this clone: The antigen remains unidentified.

This rearrangement joins TRBV19 to TRBJ1-4; D gene uncertain. Specimen: peripheral blood mononuclear cells (PBMCs), collected from a glioma patient whose treatment included an IDH1 peptide vaccine. This sequence originates from a man between 18 and 29 years old with glioma. Some clones in this sample may be carry-over from other donors' samples. The CDR3 loop is CASSRANEKLFF. In nucleotides, the CDR3 is TGTGCCAGTAGTAGGGCCAATGAAAAACTGTTTTTT. Full variable domain (missing parts from reference TRBV19 and TRBJ1-4): DGGITQSPKYLFRKEGQNVTLSCEQNLNHDAMYWYRQDPGQGLRLIYYSQIVNDFQKGDIAEGYSVSREKKESFPLTVTSAQKNPTAFYLCASSRANEKLFFGSGTQLSVL.